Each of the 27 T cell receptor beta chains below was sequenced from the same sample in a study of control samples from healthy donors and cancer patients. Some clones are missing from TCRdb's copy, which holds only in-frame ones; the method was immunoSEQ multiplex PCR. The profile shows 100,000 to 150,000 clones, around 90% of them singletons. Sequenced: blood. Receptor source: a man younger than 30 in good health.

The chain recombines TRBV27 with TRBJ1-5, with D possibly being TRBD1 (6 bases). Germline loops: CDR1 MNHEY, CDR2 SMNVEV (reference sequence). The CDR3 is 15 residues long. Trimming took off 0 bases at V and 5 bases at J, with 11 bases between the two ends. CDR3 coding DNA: TGTGCCAGCAGTTTATCGTTCAGGGGAGATCAGCCCCAGCATTTT. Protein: CASSLSFRGDQPQHF.

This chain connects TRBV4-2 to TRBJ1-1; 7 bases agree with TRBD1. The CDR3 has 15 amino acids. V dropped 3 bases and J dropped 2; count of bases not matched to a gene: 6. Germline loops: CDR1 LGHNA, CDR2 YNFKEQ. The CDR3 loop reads CASSQPDRINTEAFF. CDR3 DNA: TGTGCCAGCAGCCAGCCGGACAGGATAAACACTGAAGCTTTCTTT.

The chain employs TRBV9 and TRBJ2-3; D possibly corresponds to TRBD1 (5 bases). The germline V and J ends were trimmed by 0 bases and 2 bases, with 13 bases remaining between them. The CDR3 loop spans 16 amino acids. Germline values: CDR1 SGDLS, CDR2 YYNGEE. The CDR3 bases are TGTGCCAGCAGCGTAGCTTCCGGCAGGGACACAGATACGCAGTATTTT. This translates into CASSVASGRDTDTQYF.

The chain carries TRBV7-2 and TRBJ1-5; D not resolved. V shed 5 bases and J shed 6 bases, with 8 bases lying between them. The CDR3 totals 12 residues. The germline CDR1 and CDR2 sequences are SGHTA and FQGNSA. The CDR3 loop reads CASSGLGQPQHF. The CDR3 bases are TGTGCCAGCAGCGGACTAGGTCAGCCCCAGCATTTT.

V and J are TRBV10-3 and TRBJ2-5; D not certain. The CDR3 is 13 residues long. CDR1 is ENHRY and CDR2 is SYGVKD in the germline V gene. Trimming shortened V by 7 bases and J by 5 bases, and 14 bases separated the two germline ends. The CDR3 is CAIKRDGMETQYF. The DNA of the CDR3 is TGTGCCATCAAACGTGATGGGATGGAGACCCAGTACTTC.

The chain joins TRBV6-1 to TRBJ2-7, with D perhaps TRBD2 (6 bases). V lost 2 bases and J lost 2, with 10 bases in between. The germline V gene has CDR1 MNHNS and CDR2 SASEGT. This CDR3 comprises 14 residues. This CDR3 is CASSERRGPYEQYF. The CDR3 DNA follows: TGTGCCAGCAGTGAAAGGCGGGGTCCCTACGAGCAGTACTTC.

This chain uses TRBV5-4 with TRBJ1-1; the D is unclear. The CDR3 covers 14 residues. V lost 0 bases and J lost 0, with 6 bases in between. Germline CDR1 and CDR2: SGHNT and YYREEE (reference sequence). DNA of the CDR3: TGTGCCAGCAGCTTGGAAGTGATGAACACTGAAGCTTTCTTT. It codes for CASSLEVMNTEAFF.

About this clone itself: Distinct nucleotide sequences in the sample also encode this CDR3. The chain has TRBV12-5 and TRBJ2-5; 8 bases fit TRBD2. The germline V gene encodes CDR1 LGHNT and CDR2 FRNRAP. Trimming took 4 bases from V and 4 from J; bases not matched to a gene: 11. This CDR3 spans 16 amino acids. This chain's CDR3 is CASGSPSGGLRETQYF. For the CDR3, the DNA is TGTGCTAGTGGTTCCCCCAGCGGGGGACTTAGAGAGACCCAGTACTTC.

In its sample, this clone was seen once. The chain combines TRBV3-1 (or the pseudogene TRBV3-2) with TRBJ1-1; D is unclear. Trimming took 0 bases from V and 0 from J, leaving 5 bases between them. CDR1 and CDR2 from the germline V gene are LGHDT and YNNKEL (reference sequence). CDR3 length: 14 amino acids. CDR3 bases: TGTGCCAGCAGCCAAGACAGAATGAACACTGAAGCTTTCTTT. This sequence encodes CASSQDRMNTEAFF.

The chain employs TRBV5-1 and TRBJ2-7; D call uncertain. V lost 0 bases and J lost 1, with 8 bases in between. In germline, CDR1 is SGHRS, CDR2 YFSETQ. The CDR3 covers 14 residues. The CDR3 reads CASSLVGRSYEQYF. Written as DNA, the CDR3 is TGCGCCAGCAGCTTGGTGGGCAGGTCCTACGAGCAGTACTTC. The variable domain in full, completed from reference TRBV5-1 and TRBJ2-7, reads KAGVTQTPRYLIKTRGQQVTLSCSPISGHRSVSWYQQTPGQGLQFLFEYFSETQRNKGNFPGRFSGRQFSNSRSEMNVSTLELGDSALYLCASSLVGRSYEQYFGPGTRLTVT.

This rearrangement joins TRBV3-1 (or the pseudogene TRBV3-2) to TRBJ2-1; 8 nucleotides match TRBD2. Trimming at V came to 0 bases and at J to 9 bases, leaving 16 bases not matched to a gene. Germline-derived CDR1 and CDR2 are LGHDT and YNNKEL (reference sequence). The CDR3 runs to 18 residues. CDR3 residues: CASSQDLLAGFGYGEQFF. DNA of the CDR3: TGTGCCAGCAGCCAAGATCTTTTAGCGGGGTTTGGATATGGTGAGCAGTTCTTC.

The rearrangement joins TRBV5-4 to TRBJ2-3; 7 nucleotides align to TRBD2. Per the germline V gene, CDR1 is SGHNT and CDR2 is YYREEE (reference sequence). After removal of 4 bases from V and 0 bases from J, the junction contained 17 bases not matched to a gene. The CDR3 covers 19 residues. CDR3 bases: TGTGCCAGCAGCCCCCGTAGTGGCGGGGGATTACCTAGCACAGATACGCAGTATTTT. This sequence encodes CASSPRSGGGLPSTDTQYF.

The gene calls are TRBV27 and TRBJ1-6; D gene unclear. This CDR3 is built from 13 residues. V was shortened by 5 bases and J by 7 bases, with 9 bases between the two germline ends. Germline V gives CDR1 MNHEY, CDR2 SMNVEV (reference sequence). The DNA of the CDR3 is TGTGCCAGCAGTGACGTAGTGAATTCACCCCTCCACTTT. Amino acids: CASSDVVNSPLHF.

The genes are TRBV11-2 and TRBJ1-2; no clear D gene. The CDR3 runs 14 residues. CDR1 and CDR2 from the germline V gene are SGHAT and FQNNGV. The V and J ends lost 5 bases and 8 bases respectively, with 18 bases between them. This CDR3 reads CASSQPAGSGGYTF. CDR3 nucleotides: TGTGCCAGCAGCCAACCCGCCGGGTCAGGAGGCTACACCTTC.

DNA for the CDR3: TGTGCCAGCATAGGCCGCTTGAACACTGAAGCTTTCTTT. This encodes CASIGRLNTEAFF. The chain has TRBV2 and TRBJ1-1, with D unclear. Trimming stripped 7 bases from V and 0 bases from J, with 9 bases between. The germline V gene has CDR1 SNHLY and CDR2 FYNNEI. The CDR3 length is 13 residues.

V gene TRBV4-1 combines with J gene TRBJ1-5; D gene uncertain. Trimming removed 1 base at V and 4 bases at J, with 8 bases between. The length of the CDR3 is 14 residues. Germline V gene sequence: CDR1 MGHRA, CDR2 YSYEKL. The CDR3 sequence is CASSQAIRNQPQHF. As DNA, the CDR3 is TGCGCCAGCAGCCAAGCGATTAGAAATCAGCCCCAGCATTTT.

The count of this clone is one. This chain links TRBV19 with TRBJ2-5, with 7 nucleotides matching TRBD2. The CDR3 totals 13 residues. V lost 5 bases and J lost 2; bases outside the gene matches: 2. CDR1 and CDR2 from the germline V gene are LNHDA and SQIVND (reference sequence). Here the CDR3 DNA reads TGTGCCAGTAGTTATAGCGGGCAAGAGACCCAGTACTTC. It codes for CASSYSGQETQYF.

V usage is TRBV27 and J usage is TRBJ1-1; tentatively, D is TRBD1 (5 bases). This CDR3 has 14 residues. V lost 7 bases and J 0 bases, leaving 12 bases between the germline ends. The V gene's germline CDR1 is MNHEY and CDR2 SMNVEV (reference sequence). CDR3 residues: CASNLGGMNTEAFF. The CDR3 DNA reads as TGTGCCAGCAATCTGGGGGGGATGAACACTGAAGCTTTCTTT.

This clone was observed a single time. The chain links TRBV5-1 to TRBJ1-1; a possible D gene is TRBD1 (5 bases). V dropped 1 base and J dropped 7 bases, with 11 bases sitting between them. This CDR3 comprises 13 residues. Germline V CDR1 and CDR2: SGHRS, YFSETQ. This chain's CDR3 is CASSLSVTDEAFF. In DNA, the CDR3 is TGCGCCAGCAGCTTGTCTGTGACAGATGAAGCTTTCTTT.

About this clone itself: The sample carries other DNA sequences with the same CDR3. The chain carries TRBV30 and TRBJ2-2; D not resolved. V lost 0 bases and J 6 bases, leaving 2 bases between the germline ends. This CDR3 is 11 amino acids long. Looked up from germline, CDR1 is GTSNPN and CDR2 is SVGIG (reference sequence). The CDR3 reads CAWSVPGELFF. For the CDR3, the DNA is TGTGCCTGGAGTGTACCCGGGGAGCTGTTTTTT.

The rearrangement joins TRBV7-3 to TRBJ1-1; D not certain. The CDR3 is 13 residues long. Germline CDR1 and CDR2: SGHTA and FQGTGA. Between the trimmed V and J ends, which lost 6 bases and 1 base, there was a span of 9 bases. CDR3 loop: CASSPDGNTEAFF. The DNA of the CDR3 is TGTGCCAGCAGTCCCGACGGGAACACTGAAGCTTTCTTT.

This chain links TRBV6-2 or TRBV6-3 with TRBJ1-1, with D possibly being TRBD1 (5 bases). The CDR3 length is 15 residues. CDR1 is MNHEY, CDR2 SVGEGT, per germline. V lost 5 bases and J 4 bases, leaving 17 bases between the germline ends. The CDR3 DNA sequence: TGTGCCAGCAGTACCCCCGGGGGGGAGAGCACTGAAGCTTTCTTT. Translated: CASSTPGGESTEAFF.

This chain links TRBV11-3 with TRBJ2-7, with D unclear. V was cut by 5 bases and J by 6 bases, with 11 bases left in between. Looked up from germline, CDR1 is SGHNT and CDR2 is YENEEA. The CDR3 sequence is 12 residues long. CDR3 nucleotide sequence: TGTGCCAGCAGCCGAGTAGGTGGCGAGCAGTACTTC. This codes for CASSRVGGEQYF.

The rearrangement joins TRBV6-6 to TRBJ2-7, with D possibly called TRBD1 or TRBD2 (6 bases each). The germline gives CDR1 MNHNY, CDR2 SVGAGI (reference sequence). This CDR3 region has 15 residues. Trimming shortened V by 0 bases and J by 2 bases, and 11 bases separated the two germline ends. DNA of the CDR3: TGTGCCAGCAGTTACTCAGGGGGGCTTACCTACGAGCAGTACTTC. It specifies CASSYSGGLTYEQYF.

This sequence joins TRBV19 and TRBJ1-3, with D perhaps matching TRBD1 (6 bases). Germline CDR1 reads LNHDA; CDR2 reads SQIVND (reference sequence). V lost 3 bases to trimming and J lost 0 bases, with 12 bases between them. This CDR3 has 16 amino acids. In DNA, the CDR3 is TGTGCCAGTAGTATTCGAAGACAGGCCTCTGGAAACACCATATATTTT. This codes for CASSIRRQASGNTIYF.

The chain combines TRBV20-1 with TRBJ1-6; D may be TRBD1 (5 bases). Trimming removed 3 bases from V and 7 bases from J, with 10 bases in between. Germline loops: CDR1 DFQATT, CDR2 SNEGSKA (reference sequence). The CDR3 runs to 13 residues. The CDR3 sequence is CSASRDPNSPLHF. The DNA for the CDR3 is TGCAGTGCTAGTCGGGACCCCAATTCACCCCTCCACTTT.

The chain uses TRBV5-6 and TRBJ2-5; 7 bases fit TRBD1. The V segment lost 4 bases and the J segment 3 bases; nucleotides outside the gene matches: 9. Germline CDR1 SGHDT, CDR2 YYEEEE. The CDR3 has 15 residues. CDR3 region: CASSGLGTEKETQYF. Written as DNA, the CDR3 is TGTGCCAGCAGCGGGCTCGGGACAGAAAAAGAGACCCAGTACTTC.